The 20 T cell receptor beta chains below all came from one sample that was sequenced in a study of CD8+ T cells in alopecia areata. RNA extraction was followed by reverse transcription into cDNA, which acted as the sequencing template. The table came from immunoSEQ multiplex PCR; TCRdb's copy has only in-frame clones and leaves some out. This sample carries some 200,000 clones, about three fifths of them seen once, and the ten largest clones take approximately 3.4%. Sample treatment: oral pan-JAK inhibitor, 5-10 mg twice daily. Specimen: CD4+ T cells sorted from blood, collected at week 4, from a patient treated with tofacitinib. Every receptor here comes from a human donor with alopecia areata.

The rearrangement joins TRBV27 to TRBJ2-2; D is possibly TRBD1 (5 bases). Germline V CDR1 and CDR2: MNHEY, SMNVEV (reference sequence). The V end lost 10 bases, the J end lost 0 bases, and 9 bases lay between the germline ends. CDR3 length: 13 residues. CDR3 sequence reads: CATTTANTGELFF. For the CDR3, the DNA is TGTGCCACCACGACAGCGAACACCGGGGAGCTGTTTTTT.

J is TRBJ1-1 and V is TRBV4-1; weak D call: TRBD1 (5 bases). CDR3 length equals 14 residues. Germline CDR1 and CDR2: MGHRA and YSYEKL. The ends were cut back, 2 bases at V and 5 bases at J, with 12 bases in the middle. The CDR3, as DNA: TGCGCCAGCAGCCAACCCCAGGGAAGGACTGAAGCTTTCTTT. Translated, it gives CASSQPQGRTEAFF.

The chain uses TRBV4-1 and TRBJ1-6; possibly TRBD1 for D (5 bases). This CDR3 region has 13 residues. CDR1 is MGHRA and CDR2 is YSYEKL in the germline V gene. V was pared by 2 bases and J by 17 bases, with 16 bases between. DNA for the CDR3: TGCGCCAGCAGCCAATTTTCGGGCCCGGGGGTCCACTTT. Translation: CASSQFSGPGVHF.

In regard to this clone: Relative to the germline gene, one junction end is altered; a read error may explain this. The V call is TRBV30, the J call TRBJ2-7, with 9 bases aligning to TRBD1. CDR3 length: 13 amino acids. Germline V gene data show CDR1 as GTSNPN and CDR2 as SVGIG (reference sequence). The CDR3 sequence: CAWSQERGDRVNF. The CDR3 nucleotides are TGTGCCTGGTCCCAGGAGAGGGGGGACAGGGTGAACTTC.

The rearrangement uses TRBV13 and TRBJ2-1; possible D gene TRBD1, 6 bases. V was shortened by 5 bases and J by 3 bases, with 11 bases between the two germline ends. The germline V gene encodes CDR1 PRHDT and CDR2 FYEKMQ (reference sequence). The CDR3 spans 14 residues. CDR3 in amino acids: CASSLIRGYNEQFF. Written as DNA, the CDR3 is TGTGCCAGCAGCCTTATCAGGGGCTACAATGAGCAGTTCTTC.

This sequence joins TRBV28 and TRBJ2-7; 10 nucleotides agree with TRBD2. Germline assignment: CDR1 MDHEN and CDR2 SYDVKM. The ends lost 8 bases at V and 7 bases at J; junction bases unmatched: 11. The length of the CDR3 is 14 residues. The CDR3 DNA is TGTGCCAGCCCAACCTCCAAGCGGGGGGGAGAGCAGTACTTC. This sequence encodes CASPTSKRGGEQYF.

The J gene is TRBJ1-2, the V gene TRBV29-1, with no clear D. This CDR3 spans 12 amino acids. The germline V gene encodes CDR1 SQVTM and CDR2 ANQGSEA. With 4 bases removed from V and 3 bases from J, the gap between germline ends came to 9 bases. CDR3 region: CSVVGAYYGYTF. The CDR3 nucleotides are TGCAGCGTTGTGGGAGCGTACTATGGCTACACCTTC.

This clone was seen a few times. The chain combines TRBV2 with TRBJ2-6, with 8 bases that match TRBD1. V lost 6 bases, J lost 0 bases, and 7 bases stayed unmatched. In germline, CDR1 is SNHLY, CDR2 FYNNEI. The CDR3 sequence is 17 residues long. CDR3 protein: CASSPGTGRSGANVLTF. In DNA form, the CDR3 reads TGTGCCAGCAGCCCCGGGACAGGTCGCTCTGGGGCCAACGTCCTGACTTTC.

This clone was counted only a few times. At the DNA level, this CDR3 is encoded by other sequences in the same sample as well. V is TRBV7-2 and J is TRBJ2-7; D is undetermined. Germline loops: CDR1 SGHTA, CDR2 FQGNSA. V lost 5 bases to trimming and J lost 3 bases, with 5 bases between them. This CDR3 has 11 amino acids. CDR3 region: CASSLNYEQYF. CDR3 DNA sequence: TGTGCCAGCAGCCTAAACTACGAGCAGTACTTC.

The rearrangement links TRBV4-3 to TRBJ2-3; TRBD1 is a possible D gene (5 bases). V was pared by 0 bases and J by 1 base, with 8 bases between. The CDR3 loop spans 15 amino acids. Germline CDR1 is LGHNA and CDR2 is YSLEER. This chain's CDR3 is CASSQEEGGTDTQYF. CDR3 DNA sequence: TGCGCCAGCAGCCAAGAGGAAGGGGGCACAGATACGCAGTATTTT.

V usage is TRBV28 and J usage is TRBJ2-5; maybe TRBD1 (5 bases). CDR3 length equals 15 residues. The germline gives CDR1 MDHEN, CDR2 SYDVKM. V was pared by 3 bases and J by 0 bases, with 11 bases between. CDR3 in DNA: TGTGCCAGCAGTTTGACAGTGATGTACCAAGAGACCCAGTACTTC. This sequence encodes CASSLTVMYQETQYF.

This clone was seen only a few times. Here the CDR3 DNA reads TGTGCCTGGAGTCCGCCCGGCAGGGATTCACCCCTCCACTTT. This encodes CAWSPPGRDSPLHF. J is TRBJ1-6 and V is TRBV30; the D gene is possibly TRBD1 (5 bases). Looked up from germline, CDR1 is GTSNPN and CDR2 is SVGIG (reference sequence). The CDR3 sequence is 14 residues long. V lost 2 bases to trimming and J lost 8 bases, with 13 bases between them. Filled out from reference TRBV30 and TRBJ1-6, the complete variable domain reads SQTIHQWPATLVQPVGSPLSLECTVEGTSNPNLYWYRQAAGRGLQLLFYSVGIGQISSEVPQNLSASRPQDRQFILSSKKLLLSDSGFYLCAWSPPGRDSPLHFGNGTRLTVT.

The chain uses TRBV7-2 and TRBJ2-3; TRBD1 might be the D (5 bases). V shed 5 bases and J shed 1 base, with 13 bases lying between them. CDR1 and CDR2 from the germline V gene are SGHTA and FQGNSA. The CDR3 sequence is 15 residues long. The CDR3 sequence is CASSLQVLGTDTQYF. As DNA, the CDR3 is TGTGCCAGCAGCCTACAGGTTTTAGGCACAGATACGCAGTATTTT.

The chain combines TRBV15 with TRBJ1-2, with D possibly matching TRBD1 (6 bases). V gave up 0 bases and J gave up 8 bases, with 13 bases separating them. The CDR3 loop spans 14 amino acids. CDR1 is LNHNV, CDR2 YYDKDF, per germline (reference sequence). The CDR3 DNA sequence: TGTGCCACCAGCAGAGACGGGACAATCGAAGGCTACACCTTC. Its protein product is CATSRDGTIEGYTF.

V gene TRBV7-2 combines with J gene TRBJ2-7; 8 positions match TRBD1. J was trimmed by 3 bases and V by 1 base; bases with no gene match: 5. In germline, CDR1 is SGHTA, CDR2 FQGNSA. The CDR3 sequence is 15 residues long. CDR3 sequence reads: CASSLGGDRRYEQYF. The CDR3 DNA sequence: TGTGCCAGCAGCTTAGGAGGGGACAGGCGCTACGAGCAGTACTTC. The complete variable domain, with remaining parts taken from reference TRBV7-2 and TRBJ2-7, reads GAGVSQSPSNKVTEKGKDVELRCDPISGHTALYWYRQSLGQGLEFLIYFQGNSAPDKSGLPSDRFSAERTGGSVSTLTIQRTQQEDSAVYLCASSLGGDRRYEQYFGPGTRLTVT.

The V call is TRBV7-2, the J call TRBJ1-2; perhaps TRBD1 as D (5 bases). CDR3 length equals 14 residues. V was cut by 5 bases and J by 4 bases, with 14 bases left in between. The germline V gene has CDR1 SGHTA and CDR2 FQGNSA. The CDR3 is CASSPGAGPYGYTF. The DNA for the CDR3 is TGTGCCAGCAGCCCTGGGGCGGGGCCCTATGGCTACACCTTC.

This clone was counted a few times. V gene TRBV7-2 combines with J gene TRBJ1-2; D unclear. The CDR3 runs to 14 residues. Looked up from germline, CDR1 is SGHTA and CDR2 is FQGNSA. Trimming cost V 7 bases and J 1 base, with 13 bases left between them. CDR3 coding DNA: TGTGCCAGCAACTTGATCCGGATTAACTATGGCTACACCTTC. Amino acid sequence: CASNLIRINYGYTF.

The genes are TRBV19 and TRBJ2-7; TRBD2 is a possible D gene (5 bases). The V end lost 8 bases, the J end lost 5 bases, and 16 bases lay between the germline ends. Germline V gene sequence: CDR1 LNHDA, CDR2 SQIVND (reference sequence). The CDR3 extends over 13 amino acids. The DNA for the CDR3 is TGTGCCAGTTCCGTCGGGGTGGGGAACGAGCAGTACTTC. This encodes CASSVGVGNEQYF.

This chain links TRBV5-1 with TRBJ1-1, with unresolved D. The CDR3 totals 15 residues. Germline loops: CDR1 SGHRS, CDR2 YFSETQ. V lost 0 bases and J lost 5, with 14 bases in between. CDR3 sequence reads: CASSLAGAGQTEAFF. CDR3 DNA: TGCGCCAGCAGCTTGGCCGGCGCAGGCCAGACTGAAGCTTTCTTT.

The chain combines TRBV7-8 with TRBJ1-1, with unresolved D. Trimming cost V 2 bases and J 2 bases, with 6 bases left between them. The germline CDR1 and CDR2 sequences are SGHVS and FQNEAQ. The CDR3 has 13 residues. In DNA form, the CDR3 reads TGTGCCAGCAGCTTACAAATTAACACTGAAGCTTTCTTT. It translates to CASSLQINTEAFF. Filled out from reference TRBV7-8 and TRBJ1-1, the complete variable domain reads GAGVSQSPRYKVAKRGQDVALRCDPISGHVSLFWYQQALGQGPEFLTYFQNEAQLDKSGLPSDRFFAERPEGSVSTLKIQRTQQEDSAVYLCASSLQINTEAFFGQGTRLTVV.